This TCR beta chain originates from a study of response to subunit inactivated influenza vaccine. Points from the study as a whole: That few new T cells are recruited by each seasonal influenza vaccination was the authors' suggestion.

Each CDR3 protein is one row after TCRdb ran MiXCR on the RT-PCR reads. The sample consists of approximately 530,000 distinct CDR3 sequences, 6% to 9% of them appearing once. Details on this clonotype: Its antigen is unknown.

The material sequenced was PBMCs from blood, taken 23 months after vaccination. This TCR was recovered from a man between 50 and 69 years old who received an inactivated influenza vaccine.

The CDR3 nucleotides are TGTGCCAGTAGTATTGCACACAGGGACGAGCAGTACTTC. Translated, it gives CASSIAHRDEQYF. This chain joins TRBV19 and TRBJ2-7; D is possibly TRBD1 (6 bases). Germline CDR1 and CDR2: LNHDA and SQIVND (reference sequence). Trimming removed 3 bases at V and 5 bases at J, with 11 bases between. The CDR3 is 13 residues long.